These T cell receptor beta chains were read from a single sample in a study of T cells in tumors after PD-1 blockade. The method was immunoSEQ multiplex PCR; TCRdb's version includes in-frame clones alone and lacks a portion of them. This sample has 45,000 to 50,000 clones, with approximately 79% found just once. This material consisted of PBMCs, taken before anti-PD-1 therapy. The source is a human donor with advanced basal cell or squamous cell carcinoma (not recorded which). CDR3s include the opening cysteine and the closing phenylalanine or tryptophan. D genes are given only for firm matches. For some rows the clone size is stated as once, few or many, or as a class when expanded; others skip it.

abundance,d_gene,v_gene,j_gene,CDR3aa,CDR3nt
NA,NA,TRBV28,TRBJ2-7,CASSLTGASGTYEQYF,TGTGCCAGCAGTCTAACTGGGGCCAGTGGGACCTACGAGCAGTACTTC
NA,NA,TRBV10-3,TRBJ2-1,CAISELIGSYNEQFF,TGTGCCATCAGTGAGTTGATAGGCTCCTACAATGAGCAGTTCTTC
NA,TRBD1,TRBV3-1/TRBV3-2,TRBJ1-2,CASSHHRDRNSIYGYTF,TGTGCCAGCAGCCACCACCGGGACAGGAATTCAATTTATGGCTACACCTTC
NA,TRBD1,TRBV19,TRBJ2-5,CASSNGQGDGQETQYF,TGTGCCAGTAGTAATGGACAGGGCGATGGTCAAGAGACCCAGTACTTC
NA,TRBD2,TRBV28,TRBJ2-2,CASSSTSGRLQDSGELFF,TGTGCCAGCAGTTCGACTAGCGGGAGATTACAGGATAGCGGGGAGCTGTTTTTT
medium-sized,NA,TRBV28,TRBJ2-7,CASSIGVGYEQYF,TGTGCCAGCAGTATCGGTGTGGGGTACGAGCAGTACTTC
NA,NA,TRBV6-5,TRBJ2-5,CASSNSLEPQETQYF,TGTGCCAGCAGTAACTCCCTAGAACCCCAAGAGACCCAGTACTTC
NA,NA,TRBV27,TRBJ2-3,CASSLGLANSDTQYF,TGTGCCAGCAGTTTAGGGCTAGCGAACTCAGATACGCAGTATTTT
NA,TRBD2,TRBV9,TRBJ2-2,CASSVDGRAGGELFF,TGTGCCAGCAGCGTAGACGGGAGGGCCGGCGGGGAGCTGTTTTTT
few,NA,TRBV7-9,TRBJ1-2,CASSVQGAGYTF,TGTGCCAGCAGCGTACAGGGTGCTGGCTACACCTTC
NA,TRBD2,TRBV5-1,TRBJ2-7,CASSLGGGSAHEQYF,TGCGCCAGCAGCTTGGGGGGCGGGAGTGCCCACGAGCAGTACTTC
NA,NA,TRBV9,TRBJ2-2,CASSVVANTGELFF,TGTGCCAGCAGCGTAGTCGCGAACACCGGGGAGCTGTTTTTT
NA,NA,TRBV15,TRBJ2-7,CATSRDMYEQYF,TGTGCCACCAGCAGAGATATGTACGAGCAGTACTTC
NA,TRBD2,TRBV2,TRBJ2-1,CASMTSGLYNEQFF,TGTGCCAGTATGACTAGCGGGCTTTACAATGAGCAGTTCTTC
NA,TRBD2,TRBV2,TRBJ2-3,CASSGAGDPSTQYF,TGTGCCAGCAGTGGTGCGGGAGACCCTTCCACGCAGTATTTT
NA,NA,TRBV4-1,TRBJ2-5,CASSPEEGAQETQYF,TGCGCCAGCAGCCCTGAGGAGGGCGCTCAAGAGACCCAGTACTTC
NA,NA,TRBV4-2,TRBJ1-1,CASSQGVTKILETEAFF,TGTGCCAGCAGCCAAGGCGTTACGAAGATCCTGGAGACTGAAGCTTTCTTT
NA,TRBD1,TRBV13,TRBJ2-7,CASSPAGTGAHEQYF,TGTGCCAGCAGCCCCGCCGGGACAGGGGCCCACGAGCAGTACTTC
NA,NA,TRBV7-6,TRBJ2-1,CASSSTASSYNEQFF,TGTGCCAGCAGCTCGACCGCAAGCTCCTACAATGAGCAGTTCTTC
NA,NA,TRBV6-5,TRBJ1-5,CASRASYSNQPQHF,TGTGCCAGCAGGGCGTCCTATAGCAATCAGCCCCAGCATTTT
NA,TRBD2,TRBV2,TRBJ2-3,CASTLSGGTDTQYF,TGTGCCAGCACCCTTAGCGGGGGCACAGATACGCAGTATTTT
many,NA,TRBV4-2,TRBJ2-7,CASSQDWGEAAENEQYF,TGTGCCAGCAGCCAAGATTGGGGGGAGGCCGCAGAAAACGAGCAGTACTTC
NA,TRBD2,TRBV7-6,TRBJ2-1,CASSPREGGYEQFF,TGTGCCAGCAGCCCCCGGGAGGGGGGTTACGAGCAGTTCTTC
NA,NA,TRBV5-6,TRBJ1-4,CASSLGQGRNEKLFF,TGTGCCAGCAGCTTGGGGCAGGGACGAAATGAAAAACTGTTTTTT